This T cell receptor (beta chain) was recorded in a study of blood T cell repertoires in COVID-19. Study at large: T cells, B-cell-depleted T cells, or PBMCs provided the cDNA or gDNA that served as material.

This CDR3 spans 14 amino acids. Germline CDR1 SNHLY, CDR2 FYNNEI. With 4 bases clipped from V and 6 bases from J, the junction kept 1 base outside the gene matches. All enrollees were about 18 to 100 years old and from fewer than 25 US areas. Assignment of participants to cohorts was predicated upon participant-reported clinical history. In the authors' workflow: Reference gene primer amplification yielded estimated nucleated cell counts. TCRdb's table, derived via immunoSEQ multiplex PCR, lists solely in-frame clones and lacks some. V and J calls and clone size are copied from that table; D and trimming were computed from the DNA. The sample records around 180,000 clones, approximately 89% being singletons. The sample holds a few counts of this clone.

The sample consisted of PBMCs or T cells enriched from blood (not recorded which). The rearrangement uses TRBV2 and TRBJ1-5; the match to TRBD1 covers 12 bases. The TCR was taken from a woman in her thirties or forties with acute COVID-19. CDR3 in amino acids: CASSGDRGLQPQHF. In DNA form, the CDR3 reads TGTGCCAGCAGTGGGGACAGGGGGCTTCAGCCCCAGCATTTT.